This T cell receptor (beta chain) was recovered during a study of shared clonotypes between healthy human individuals. This CDR3 contains 16 residues. Between the trimmed V and J ends, which lost 1 base and 0 bases, there was a span of 11 bases. Germline CDR1 is SGHRS and CDR2 is YFSETQ. Notes on this clone: What it recognizes is unknown.

Study-level points and caveats: Shared across a few donors were roughly 4.7% of the naive CD4 clonotypes.

Sequencing was performed with immunoSEQ multiplex PCR; in TCRdb, only in-frame clones are kept and a portion is missing. The sample carries over a million clones, about four fifths recorded once. The receptor was derived from a man between 18 and 29 years old in good health. Some clones in this sample may be carry-over from other donors' samples. The rearrangement links TRBV5-1 to TRBJ2-1, with D maybe TRBD2 (5 bases). Sequenced sample: memory CD4+ T cells from PBMCs. The subset here: CD45RA-negative fraction. The CDR3, as DNA: TGCGCCAGCAGCTTGAAAGTTAGCGCCTCCTACAATGAGCAGTTCTTC. Its protein is CASSLKVSASYNEQFF.